This TCR beta chain was captured in a study of cytomegalovirus exposure and HLA in healthy donors. CDR1 is SSHAT, CDR2 FNYEAQ, per germline (reference sequence). The CDR3 sequence is 14 residues long. About this clone: Germline is not matched at one junction end, which may reflect a read error.

The protocol was immunoSEQ multiplex PCR, while the TCRdb copy is restricted to in-frame clones and leaves out a portion. The profile shows around 70,000 clones, approximately 93% of them singletons. This receptor was taken from a young man in good health and CMV-seropositive. The chain couples TRBV7-7 to TRBJ2-1; D perhaps matches TRBD2 (6 bases). The specimen sequenced was PBMCs. In DNA form, the CDR3 reads TGTGCTAGCAGCCCCGGGAGTTCCTACAATGAGCAGTTCTTC. This gives the protein CASSPGSSYNEQFF.